What follows describes a single T cell receptor (beta chain). These data belong to a study of T cells in women clearing cervical HPV infection. Using immunoSEQ multiplex PCR, the repertoire was profiled, and TCRdb retains in-frame clones only, with some absent. The sample data list roughly 45,000 clones. This clonotype was sampled from a woman aged 18 to 75 with a cervical HPV16 infection that either progressed to CIN3+ or cleared (not recorded which). The sequencing input was blood buffy coat.

CDR3 DNA, as far as it was read: TGCGCCAGCAAGACAGGGGCTGGTCAGCCG. It is translated as CASKTGAGQP. The CDR3 in its entirety is CASKTGAGQPQYF. The genes are TRBV23-1 and TRBJ2-3, with 8 bases matching TRBD1. The read halts 3 residues ahead of the CDR3 end, with the missing end drawn from the germline J gene. TRBV23-1 is treated as an ORF (open reading frame) with a function not yet certain. CDR3 length: 13 amino acids.